A single sample is the source of the 30 T cell receptor beta chains below, sequenced in a study of identifying expanded T cells in peripheral blood. Sequencing used immunoSEQ multiplex PCR; TCRdb keeps in-frame clones, though not all of them. The table records about 85,000 clones, 88% of them present only once. The specimen was blood. Receptors were obtained from a person aged 18 to 70 in good health.

V is TRBV4-1 and J is TRBJ2-5; D perhaps matches TRBD1 (5 bases). Per the germline V gene, CDR1 is MGHRA and CDR2 is YSYEKL. With 8 bases removed from V and 2 bases from J, the gap between germline ends came to 15 bases. The CDR3 sequence is 14 residues long. CDR3 protein: CASAQGPLQETQYF. In DNA form, the CDR3 reads TGCGCCAGCGCGCAGGGTCCCCTTCAAGAGACCCAGTACTTC.

The chain links TRBV7-2 to TRBJ1-6; unclear D gene. The length of the CDR3 is 13 residues. V was trimmed by 5 bases and J by 7 bases, leaving 9 bases between them. Per germline, CDR1 SGHTA and CDR2 FQGNSA. The CDR3 protein is CASSNRMNSPLHF. The DNA for the CDR3 is TGTGCCAGCAGCAATCGGATGAATTCACCCCTCCACTTT.

This chain links TRBV18 with TRBJ1-1, with 7 nucleotides matching TRBD1. The CDR3 runs 18 residues. CDR1 and CDR2 from the germline V gene are KGHSH and LQKENI. The trim removed 2 bases at V and 0 bases at J, leaving 12 bases unmatched. As DNA, the CDR3 is TGTGCCAGCTCACCAAGGACGACAGGGTGGGGATTGAACACTGAAGCTTTCTTT. Translated: CASSPRTTGWGLNTEAFF.

The chain recombines TRBV11-2 with TRBJ1-1; no firm D call. CDR1 SGHAT and CDR2 FQNNGV come from the germline V gene. Trimming shortened V by 6 bases and J by 11 bases, and 16 bases separated the two germline ends. CDR3 length: 12 residues. The CDR3 nucleotides are TGTGCCAGCAGGTCGTTCCCCTCGAGGGCTTTCTTT. Residues: CASRSFPSRAFF.

The V and J genes are TRBV4-1 and TRBJ2-2; weak D call: TRBD1 (6 bases). The V end was cut by 4 bases, the J end by 7 bases, with 16 bases between. The length of the CDR3 is 15 residues. Germline V gives CDR1 MGHRA, CDR2 YSYEKL. The CDR3 loop reads CASSRTGTSGGELFF. CDR3 nucleotide sequence: TGCGCCAGCAGCCGAACCGGGACATCCGGCGGGGAGCTGTTTTTT.

The sample holds a few counts of this clone. J is TRBJ1-1 and V is TRBV13; D is perhaps TRBD1 (5 bases). Germline loops: CDR1 PRHDT, CDR2 FYEKMQ (reference sequence). This CDR3 has 14 residues. Trimming pared 7 bases from V and 5 bases from J, leaving 17 bases between. The DNA for the CDR3 is TGTGCCAGCACCCCGCCCGGGGGTTTTACTGAAGCTTTCTTT. Encoded protein: CASTPPGGFTEAFF.

This chain uses TRBV2 with TRBJ1-2, with TRBD1 matching 10 bases. V was clipped by 7 bases and J by 3 bases; unmatched bases: 8. This CDR3 spans 15 amino acids. Germline V gene lookup returns CDR1 SNHLY and CDR2 FYNNEI. The CDR3 loop reads CASNRQGAADYGYTF. Here the CDR3 DNA reads TGTGCCAGCAATCGACAGGGGGCGGCTGACTATGGCTACACCTTC.

The chain combines TRBV7-9 with TRBJ1-4, with D possibly being TRBD1 (6 bases). V dropped 6 bases and J dropped 3 bases, with 11 bases sitting between them. CDR1 is SEHNR, CDR2 FQNEAQ, per germline (reference sequence). The CDR3 runs to 14 residues. As DNA, the CDR3 is TGTGCCAGCAGTCACAGGGCCCCTAATGAAAAACTGTTTTTT. It codes for CASSHRAPNEKLFF.

The J gene is TRBJ1-4, the V gene TRBV13; D gene ambiguous. The V end lost 0 bases, the J end lost 7 bases, and 9 bases lay between the germline ends. This CDR3 is built from 14 residues. The germline CDR1 and CDR2 sequences are PRHDT and FYEKMQ (reference sequence). In DNA form, the CDR3 reads TGTGCCAGCAGCTTAGGCGCGGATGGTGAAAAACTGTTTTTT. Amino acid sequence: CASSLGADGEKLFF.

This chain joins TRBV18 and TRBJ2-3; D is uncertain. CDR1 KGHSH and CDR2 LQKENI come from the germline V gene. The CDR3 is 14 residues long. Trimming removed 1 base from V and 5 bases from J, with 10 bases in between. In DNA, the CDR3 is TGTGCCAGCTCACCACGCACACCCCAAGATACGCAGTATTTT. It specifies CASSPRTPQDTQYF. Full variable domain (missing parts from reference TRBV18 and TRBJ2-3): NAGVMQNPRHLVRRRGQEARLRCSPMKGHSHVYWYRQLPEEGLKFMVYLQKENIIDESGMPKERFSAEFPKEGPSILRIQQVVRGDSAAYFCASSPRTPQDTQYFGPGTRLTVL.

The CDR3 sequence: CASSQDHRVAGGFETQYF. The CDR3 DNA reads TGCGCCAGCAGCCAAGATCATCGGGTAGCGGGGGGTTTCGAGACCCAGTACTTC. V is TRBV4-3 and J is TRBJ2-5; 10 nucleotides agree with TRBD2. The V and J ends lost 0 bases and 5 bases, in that order; junction bases with no gene match: 12. Germline V CDR1 and CDR2: LGHNA, YSLEER. The CDR3 is made up of 18 amino acids.

The chain links TRBV5-1 to TRBJ2-7; no definite D call. V shed 0 bases and J shed 6 bases, with 13 bases lying between them. From germline, CDR1 is SGHRS and CDR2 YFSETQ. The CDR3 contains 14 residues. The CDR3 DNA sequence: TGCGCCAGCAGCTTGGAGGTCAGCCTGCGCGAGCAGTACTTC. Its translation: CASSLEVSLREQYF.

V is TRBV7-2 and J is TRBJ1-1; TRBD1 is a possible D gene (6 bases). The V gene lost 0 bases and the J gene lost 5 bases, with 7 bases spanning the gap. The germline V gene has CDR1 SGHTA and CDR2 FQGNSA. The CDR3 sequence is 13 residues long. CDR3 in DNA: TGTGCCAGCAGCTTAGCTCAGGGGACTGAAGCTTTCTTT. Its protein is CASSLAQGTEAFF.

The chain employs TRBV7-9 and TRBJ1-2, with 7 bases that match TRBD1. This CDR3 region has 14 residues. Germline-derived CDR1 and CDR2 are SEHNR and FQNEAQ (reference sequence). V trimming: 8 bases; J trimming: 4 bases; junction bases outside the gene matches: 10. In DNA form, the CDR3 reads TGTGCCAGCGGACCTACAGGGGAGGGCTATGGCTACACCTTC. This translates into CASGPTGEGYGYTF.

This clone was seen a single time. The junction shows a germline mismatch at one end, possibly a read error. The chain is built from TRBV27 and TRBJ1-1; D is uncertain. The CDR3 loop spans 10 amino acids. Germline CDR1 and CDR2: MNHEY and SMNVEV (reference sequence). CDR3 bases: TGCGAATTGAGGTGGGTAAAAGCTTTCTTT. This sequence encodes CELRWVKAFF.

The chain is built from TRBV7-8 and TRBJ1-2, with no clear D. This CDR3 has 15 residues. CDR1 is SGHVS and CDR2 is FQNEAQ in the germline V gene. V lost 3 bases to trimming and J lost 0 bases, with 11 bases between them. The CDR3 sequence: CASSLWGAPNYGYTF. The CDR3 coding sequence is TGTGCCAGCAGCTTGTGGGGAGCCCCTAACTATGGCTACACCTTC. Full variable domain (missing parts from reference TRBV7-8 and TRBJ1-2): GAGVSQSPRYKVAKRGQDVALRCDPISGHVSLFWYQQALGQGPEFLTYFQNEAQLDKSGLPSDRFFAERPEGSVSTLKIQRTQQEDSAVYLCASSLWGAPNYGYTFGSGTRLTVV.

V gene TRBV4-1 combines with J gene TRBJ2-3; D is ambiguous. Trimming took 0 bases from V and 1 from J, leaving 5 bases between them. The germline gives CDR1 MGHRA, CDR2 YSYEKL. The CDR3 is 14 residues long. The DNA of the CDR3 is TGCGCCAGCAGCCAAGATCCAGGCACAGATACGCAGTATTTT. As protein: CASSQDPGTDTQYF.

Only one count was recorded for this clone. The chain is built from TRBV6-4 and TRBJ2-3; D could derive from TRBD1 or TRBD2 (5 bases each). Trimming removed 0 bases at V and 6 bases at J, with 10 bases between. CDR3 size: 14 residues. CDR1 is MRHNA, CDR2 SNTAGT, per germline. CDR3: CASSDSTWGDTQYF. CDR3 sequence (DNA): TGTGCCAGCAGTGACTCGACCTGGGGGGATACGCAGTATTTT.

This chain joins TRBV15 and TRBJ1-1; 7 positions agree with TRBD1. This CDR3 spans 18 amino acids. Germline CDR1 and CDR2: LNHNV and YYDKDF (reference sequence). Germline trimming cut 5 bases from V and 2 bases from J; bases unmatched to any gene: 17. CDR3 protein: CATSGGLGQPGRNTEAFF. In nucleotides, the CDR3 is TGTGCCACCAGCGGGGGATTGGGACAGCCTGGGAGAAACACTGAAGCTTTCTTT.

V and J are TRBV4-2 and TRBJ2-1, with 8 bases aligning to TRBD2. Germline V lookup: CDR1 LGHNA, CDR2 YNFKEQ. The CDR3 length is 16 residues. V was pared by 0 bases and J by 5 bases, with 6 bases of the junction left unmatched. In nucleotides, the CDR3 is TGTGCCAGCAGCCAAGAGCGGGGGGTTGGCGACAATGAGCAGTTCTTC. Translated, it gives CASSQERGVGDNEQFF.

The chain has TRBV7-9 and TRBJ2-1; the match to TRBD1 covers 12 bases. J gave up 4 bases and V 5 bases, and 12 bases lay outside the gene matches. The CDR3 contains 18 residues. CDR1 is SEHNR and CDR2 is FQNEAQ in the germline V gene (reference sequence). CDR3 DNA sequence: TGTGCCAGCAGCCCCCGGAGAGGGACAGGGGGCGGGTACAATGAGCAGTTCTTC. This sequence encodes CASSPRRGTGGGYNEQFF.

This chain links TRBV27 with TRBJ2-5; TRBD1 aligns across 7 bases. Per germline, CDR1 MNHEY and CDR2 SMNVEV (reference sequence). The CDR3 has 16 amino acids. Trimming took 2 bases from V and 3 from J; bases not matched to a gene: 9. CDR3 residues: CASSLRQGEGEETQYF. The DNA of the CDR3 is TGTGCCAGCAGTTTAAGACAGGGAGAGGGGGAAGAGACCCAGTACTTC.

The rearrangement uses TRBV27 and TRBJ1-1, with 7 bases that match TRBD1. V dropped 1 base and J dropped 5; count of bases not matched to a gene: 7. CDR3 length equals 15 residues. Germline CDR1 MNHEY, CDR2 SMNVEV (reference sequence). CDR3 amino acids: CASSLFSTGQTEAFF. CDR3 nucleotides: TGTGCCAGCAGTTTATTCTCGACAGGGCAGACTGAAGCTTTCTTT.

This sequence joins TRBV18 and TRBJ2-1; 14 nucleotides align to TRBD2. The V segment lost 5 bases and the J segment 8 bases; nucleotides outside the gene matches: 8. CDR1 KGHSH and CDR2 LQKENI come from the germline V gene. This CDR3 has 16 residues. In DNA, the CDR3 is TGTGCCAGCTCAGTACTGGGACTAGCGGGGGCCCATGAGCAGTTCTTC. This codes for CASSVLGLAGAHEQFF. Together with reference TRBV18 and TRBJ2-1, the CDR3 gives the full variable domain: NAGVMQNPRHLVRRRGQEARLRCSPMKGHSHVYWYRQLPEEGLKFMVYLQKENIIDESGMPKERFSAEFPKEGPSILRIQQVVRGDSAAYFCASSVLGLAGAHEQFFGPGTRLTVL.

This chain joins TRBV10-1 and TRBJ1-5, with D possibly matching TRBD1 (6 bases). Germline V gene data show CDR1 as WNHNN and CDR2 as SYGVQD (reference sequence). Trimming removed 3 bases from V and 4 bases from J, with 16 bases in between. The CDR3 is made up of 16 amino acids. CDR3 loop: CASSDTGTRENQPQHF. The DNA for the CDR3 is TGCGCCAGCAGTGATACCGGGACAAGGGAGAATCAGCCCCAGCATTTT.

V gene TRBV7-9 combines with J gene TRBJ1-1, with a weak D call TRBD1 (5 bases). Germline lookup yields CDR1 SEHNR and CDR2 FQNEAQ (reference sequence). The length of the CDR3 is 14 residues. V lost 5 bases and J 1 base, leaving 11 bases between the germline ends. DNA for the CDR3: TGTGCCAGCAGCGTAAGGGACGGGAACACTGAAGCTTTCTTT. It encodes CASSVRDGNTEAFF.

This chain links TRBV6-1 with TRBJ2-5; a possible D gene is TRBD2 (5 bases). V was pared by 4 bases and J by 7 bases, with 13 bases between. The CDR3 sequence is 13 residues long. Per germline, CDR1 MNHNS and CDR2 SASEGT. This CDR3 reads CASSGGRILTQYF. In nucleotides, the CDR3 is TGTGCCAGCAGTGGAGGGCGAATTCTGACCCAGTACTTC.

The chain is built from TRBV5-8 and TRBJ1-1; a weak D match, TRBD1 (6 bases). The length of the CDR3 is 15 residues. Germline CDR1 is SGHTS and CDR2 is YDEGEE. With 2 bases removed from V and 4 bases from J, the gap between germline ends came to 15 bases. The CDR3 loop reads CASSFRRGRSTEAFF. The CDR3 DNA is TGTGCCAGCAGCTTCCGCCGGGGGCGCAGCACTGAAGCTTTCTTT. The full variable domain, in which reference TRBV5-8 and TRBJ1-1 provide the parts outside the CDR3, is EAGVTQSPTHLIKTRGQQATLRCSPISGHTSVYWYQQALGLGLQFLLWYDEGEERNRGNFPPRFSGRQFPNYSSELNVNALELEDSALYLCASSFRRGRSTEAFFGQGTRLTVV.

This chain connects TRBV29-1 to TRBJ2-7, with D perhaps matching TRBD2 (6 bases). V was pared by 6 bases and J by 1 base, with 16 bases between. The CDR3 spans 14 residues. The germline gives CDR1 SQVTM, CDR2 ANQGSEA. CDR3 loop: CSVLSPGGSYEQYF. In DNA form, the CDR3 reads TGCAGCGTCCTCAGTCCCGGGGGTTCCTACGAGCAGTACTTC.

The chain recombines TRBV7-8 with TRBJ2-7; D is ambiguous. Germline values: CDR1 SGHVS, CDR2 FQNEAQ. The CDR3 has 14 amino acids. V lost 0 bases to trimming and J lost 7 bases, with 13 bases between them. The CDR3 protein is CASSLAYRTGEQYF. DNA of the CDR3: TGTGCCAGCAGCTTAGCGTATAGGACGGGTGAGCAGTACTTC.